The clone carrying this T cell receptor (beta chain) was seen repeatedly, ten times or more. The antigen is unknown. The data are from a study of regulatory T cells in long-lasting Graves disease. CDR3 regions were amplified by Arm-PCR using iRepertoire HTBI primers to build TCR beta libraries. TCRdb re-called the multiplex PCR reads through MiXCR, storing one row per CDR3 protein. The sample contains a few hundred thousand distinct CDR3 sequences, less than 30% of which appear only once. Findings of the study overall: The study found TRBV28, TRBJ1-2 and TRBJ2-5 favored in persistent disease. Only peripheral blood was studied, not thyroid tissue.

Regarding time point: persistent/refractory GD, antithyroid drugs over 5 years with positive TRAb. The TCR library was made from RNA that had been extracted from PBMCs in TRIzol. This CDR3 comprises 13 residues. Germline V lookup: CDR1 DFQATT, CDR2 SNEGSKA (reference sequence). Deletions cut 5 bases from V and 3 bases from J, with 14 bases between. The TCR originated in a middle-aged woman with Graves disease. Here the sequenced sample was peripheral blood mononuclear cells (PBMCs), taken when the disease was refractory, from a patient treated with antithyroid drugs. The chain has TRBV20-1 and TRBJ2-7, with a tentative D call TRBD2 (5 bases). The CDR3 is CSARPDSHYEQYF. The CDR3 nucleotides are TGCAGTGCTCGACCGGACTCTCACTACGAGCAGTACTTC.